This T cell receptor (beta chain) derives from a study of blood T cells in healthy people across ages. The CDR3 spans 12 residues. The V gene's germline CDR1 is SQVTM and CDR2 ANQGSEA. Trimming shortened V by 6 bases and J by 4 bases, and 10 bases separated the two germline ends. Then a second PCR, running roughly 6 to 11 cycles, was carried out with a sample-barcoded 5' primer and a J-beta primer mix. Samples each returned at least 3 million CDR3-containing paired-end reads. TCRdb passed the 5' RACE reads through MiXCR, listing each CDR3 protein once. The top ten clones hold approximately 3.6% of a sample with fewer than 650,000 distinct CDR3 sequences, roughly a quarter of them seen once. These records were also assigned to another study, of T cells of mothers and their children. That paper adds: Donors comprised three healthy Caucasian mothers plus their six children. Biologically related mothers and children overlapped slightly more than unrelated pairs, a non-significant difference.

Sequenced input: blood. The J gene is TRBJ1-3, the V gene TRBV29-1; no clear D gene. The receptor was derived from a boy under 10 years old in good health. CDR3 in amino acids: CSVHLVGNTIYF. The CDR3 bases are TGCAGCGTCCACCTCGTCGGAAACACCATATATTTT.